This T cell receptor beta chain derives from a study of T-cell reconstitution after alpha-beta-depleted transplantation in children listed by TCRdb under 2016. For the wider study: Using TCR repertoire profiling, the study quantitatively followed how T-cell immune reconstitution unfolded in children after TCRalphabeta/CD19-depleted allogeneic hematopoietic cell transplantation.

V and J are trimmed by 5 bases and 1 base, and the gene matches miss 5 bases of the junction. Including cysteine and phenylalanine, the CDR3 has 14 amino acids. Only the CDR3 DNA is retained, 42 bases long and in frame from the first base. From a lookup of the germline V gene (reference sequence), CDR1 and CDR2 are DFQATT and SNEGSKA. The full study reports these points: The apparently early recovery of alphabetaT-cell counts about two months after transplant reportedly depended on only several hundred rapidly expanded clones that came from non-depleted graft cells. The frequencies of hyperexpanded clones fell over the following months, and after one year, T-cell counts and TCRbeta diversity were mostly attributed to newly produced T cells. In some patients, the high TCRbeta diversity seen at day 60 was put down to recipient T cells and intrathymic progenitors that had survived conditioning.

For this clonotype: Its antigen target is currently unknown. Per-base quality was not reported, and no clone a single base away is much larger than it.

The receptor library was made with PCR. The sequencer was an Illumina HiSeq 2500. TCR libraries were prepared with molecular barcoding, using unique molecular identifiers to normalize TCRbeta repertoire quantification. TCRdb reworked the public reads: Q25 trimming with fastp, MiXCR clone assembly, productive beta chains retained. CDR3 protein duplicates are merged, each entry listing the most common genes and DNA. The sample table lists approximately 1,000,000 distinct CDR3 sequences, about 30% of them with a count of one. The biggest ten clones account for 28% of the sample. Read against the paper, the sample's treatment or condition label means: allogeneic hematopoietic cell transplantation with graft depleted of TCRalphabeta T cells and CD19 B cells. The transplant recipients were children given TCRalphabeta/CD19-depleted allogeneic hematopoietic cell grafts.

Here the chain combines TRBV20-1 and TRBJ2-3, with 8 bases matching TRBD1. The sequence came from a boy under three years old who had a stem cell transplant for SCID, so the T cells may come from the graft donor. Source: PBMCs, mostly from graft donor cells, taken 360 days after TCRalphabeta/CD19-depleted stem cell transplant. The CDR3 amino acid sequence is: CSADGQGGTDTQYF. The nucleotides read TGCAGTGCTGATGGACAGGGCGGCACAGATACGCAGTATTTT.